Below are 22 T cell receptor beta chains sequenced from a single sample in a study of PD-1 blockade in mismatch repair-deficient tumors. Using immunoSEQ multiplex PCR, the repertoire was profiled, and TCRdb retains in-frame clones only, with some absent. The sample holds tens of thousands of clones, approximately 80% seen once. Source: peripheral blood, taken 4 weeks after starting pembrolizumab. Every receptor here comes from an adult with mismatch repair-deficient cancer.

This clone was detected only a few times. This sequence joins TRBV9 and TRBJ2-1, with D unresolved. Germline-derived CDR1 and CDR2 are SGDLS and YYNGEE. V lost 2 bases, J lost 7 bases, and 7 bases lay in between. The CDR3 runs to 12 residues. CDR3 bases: TGTGCCAGCAGCGTCGGGCAGAATGAGCAGTTCTTC. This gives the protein CASSVGQNEQFF.

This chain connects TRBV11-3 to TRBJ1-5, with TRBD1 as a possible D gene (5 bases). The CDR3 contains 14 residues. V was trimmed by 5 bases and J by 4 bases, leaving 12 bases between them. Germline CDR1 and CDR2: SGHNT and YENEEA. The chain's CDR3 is CASSPGGANQPQHF. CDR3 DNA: TGTGCCAGCAGCCCCGGGGGTGCAAATCAGCCCCAGCATTTT.

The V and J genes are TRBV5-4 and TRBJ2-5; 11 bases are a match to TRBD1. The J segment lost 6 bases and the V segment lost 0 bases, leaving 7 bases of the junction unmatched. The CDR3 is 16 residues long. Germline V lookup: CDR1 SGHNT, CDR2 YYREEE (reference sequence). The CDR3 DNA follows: TGTGCCAGCAGCTTGGCGGGGACAGGGGGAATTAAGACCCAGTACTTC. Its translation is CASSLAGTGGIKTQYF.

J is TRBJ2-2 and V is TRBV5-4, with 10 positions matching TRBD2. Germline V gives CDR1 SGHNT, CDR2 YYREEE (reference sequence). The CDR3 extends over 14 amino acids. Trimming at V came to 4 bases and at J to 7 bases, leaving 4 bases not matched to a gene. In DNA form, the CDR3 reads TGTGCCAGCAGCGTAGCGGGAGGAAACGGGGAGCTGTTTTTT. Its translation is CASSVAGGNGELFF.

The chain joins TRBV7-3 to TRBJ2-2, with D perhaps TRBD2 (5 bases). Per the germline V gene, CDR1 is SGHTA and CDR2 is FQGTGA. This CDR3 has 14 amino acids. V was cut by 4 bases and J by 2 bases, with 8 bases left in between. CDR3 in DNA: TGTGCCAGCAGCTCGGGGATAAACACCGGGGAGCTGTTTTTT. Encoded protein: CASSSGINTGELFF.

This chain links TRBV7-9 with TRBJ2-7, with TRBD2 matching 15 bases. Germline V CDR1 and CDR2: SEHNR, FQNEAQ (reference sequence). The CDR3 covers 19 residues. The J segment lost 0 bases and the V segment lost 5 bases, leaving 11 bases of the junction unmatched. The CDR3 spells CASSPPGTSGRPSSYEQYF. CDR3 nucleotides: TGTGCCAGCAGCCCGCCCGGGACTAGCGGGAGGCCAAGCTCCTACGAGCAGTACTTC.

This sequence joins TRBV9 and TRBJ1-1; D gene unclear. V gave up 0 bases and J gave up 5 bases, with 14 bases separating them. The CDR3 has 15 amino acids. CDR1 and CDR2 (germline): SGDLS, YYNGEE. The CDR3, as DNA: TGTGCCAGCAGCGTAGGATGGGAAGCGGGAACTGAAGCTTTCTTT. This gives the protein CASSVGWEAGTEAFF.

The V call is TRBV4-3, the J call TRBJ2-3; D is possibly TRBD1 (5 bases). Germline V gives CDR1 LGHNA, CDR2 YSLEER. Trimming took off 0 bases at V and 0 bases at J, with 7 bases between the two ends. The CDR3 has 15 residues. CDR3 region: CASSQDHRSTDTQYF. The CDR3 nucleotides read TGCGCCAGCAGCCAAGATCACAGGAGCACAGATACGCAGTATTTT.

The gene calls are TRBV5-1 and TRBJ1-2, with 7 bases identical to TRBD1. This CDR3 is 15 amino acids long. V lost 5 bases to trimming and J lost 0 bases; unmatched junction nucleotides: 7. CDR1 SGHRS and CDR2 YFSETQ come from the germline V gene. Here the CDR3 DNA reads TGCGCCAGCAGTCGGGACAGACTAGCTAACTATGGCTACACCTTC. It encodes CASSRDRLANYGYTF.

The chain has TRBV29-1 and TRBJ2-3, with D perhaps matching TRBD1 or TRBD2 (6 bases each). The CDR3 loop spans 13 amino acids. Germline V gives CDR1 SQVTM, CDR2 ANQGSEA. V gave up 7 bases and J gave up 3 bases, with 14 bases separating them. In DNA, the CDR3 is TGCAGCGCTATTAGGGGGGTGACAGATACGCAGTATTTT. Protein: CSAIRGVTDTQYF.

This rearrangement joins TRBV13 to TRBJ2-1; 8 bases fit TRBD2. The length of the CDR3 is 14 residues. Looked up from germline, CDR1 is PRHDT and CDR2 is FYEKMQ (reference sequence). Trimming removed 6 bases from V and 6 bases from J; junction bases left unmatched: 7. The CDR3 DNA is TGTGCCAGCAGTCTTAGCGGGACCTCCAATGAGCAGTTCTTC. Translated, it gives CASSLSGTSNEQFF.

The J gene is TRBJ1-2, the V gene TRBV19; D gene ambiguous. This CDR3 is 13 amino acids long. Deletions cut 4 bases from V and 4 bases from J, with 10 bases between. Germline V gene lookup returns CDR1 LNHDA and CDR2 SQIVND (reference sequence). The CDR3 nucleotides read TGTGCCAGTAGTACCTCGGAGACCTATGGCTACACCTTC. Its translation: CASSTSETYGYTF.

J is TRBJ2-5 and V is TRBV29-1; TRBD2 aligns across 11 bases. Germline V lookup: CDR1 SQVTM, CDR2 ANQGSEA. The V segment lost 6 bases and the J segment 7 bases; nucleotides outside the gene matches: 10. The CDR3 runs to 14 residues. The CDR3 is CSVPLAGVSGTQYF. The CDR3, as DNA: TGCAGCGTCCCACTAGCGGGAGTGTCCGGGACCCAGTACTTC.

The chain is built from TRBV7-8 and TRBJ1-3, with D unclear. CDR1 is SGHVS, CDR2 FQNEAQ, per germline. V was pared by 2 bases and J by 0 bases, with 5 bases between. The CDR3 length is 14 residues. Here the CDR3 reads CASSLYDSGNTIYF. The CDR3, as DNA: TGTGCCAGCAGCTTATACGACTCTGGAAACACCATATATTTT.

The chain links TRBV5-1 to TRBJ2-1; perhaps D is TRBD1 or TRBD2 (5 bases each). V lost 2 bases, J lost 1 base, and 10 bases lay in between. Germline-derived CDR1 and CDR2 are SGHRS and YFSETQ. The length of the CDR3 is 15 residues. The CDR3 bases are TGCGCCAGCAGCTTTGGGGGTGGATCCTACAATGAGCAGTTCTTC. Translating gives CASSFGGGSYNEQFF.

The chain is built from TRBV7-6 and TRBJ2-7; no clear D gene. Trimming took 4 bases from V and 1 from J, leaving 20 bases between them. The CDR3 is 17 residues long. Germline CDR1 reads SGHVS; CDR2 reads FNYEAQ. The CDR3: CASSSPLSRTGSYEQYF. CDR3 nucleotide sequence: TGTGCCAGCAGCTCCCCTCTATCTCGGACCGGGTCCTACGAGCAGTACTTC.

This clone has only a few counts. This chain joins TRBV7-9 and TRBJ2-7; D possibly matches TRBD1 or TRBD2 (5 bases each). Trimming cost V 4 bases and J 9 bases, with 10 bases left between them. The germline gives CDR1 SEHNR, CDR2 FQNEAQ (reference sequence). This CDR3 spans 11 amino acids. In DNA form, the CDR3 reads TGTGCCAGCAGCTCGGGGCGGATGCAGTACTTC. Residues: CASSSGRMQYF.

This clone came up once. As DNA, the CDR3 is TGTGCCAGCAGTTTATTTAGCGGGAGGGACACAGATACGCAGTATTTT. It codes for CASSLFSGRDTDTQYF. The gene calls are TRBV27 and TRBJ2-3; 11 bases align to TRBD2. Trimming at V came to 1 base and at J to 2 bases, leaving 2 bases not matched to a gene. CDR1 MNHEY and CDR2 SMNVEV come from the germline V gene (reference sequence). This CDR3 comprises 16 residues.

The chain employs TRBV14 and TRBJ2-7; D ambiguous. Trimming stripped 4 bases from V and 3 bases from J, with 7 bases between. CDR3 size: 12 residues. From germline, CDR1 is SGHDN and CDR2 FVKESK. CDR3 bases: TGTGCCAGCAGCCGCGTGAGCTACGAGCAGTACTTC. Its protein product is CASSRVSYEQYF.

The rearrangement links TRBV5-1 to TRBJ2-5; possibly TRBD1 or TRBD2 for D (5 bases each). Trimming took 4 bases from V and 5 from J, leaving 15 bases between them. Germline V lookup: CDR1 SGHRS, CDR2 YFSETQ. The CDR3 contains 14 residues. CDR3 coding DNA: TGCGCCAGCAGCCAAGGGACGGGTAGGGAGACCCAGTACTTC. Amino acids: CASSQGTGRETQYF.

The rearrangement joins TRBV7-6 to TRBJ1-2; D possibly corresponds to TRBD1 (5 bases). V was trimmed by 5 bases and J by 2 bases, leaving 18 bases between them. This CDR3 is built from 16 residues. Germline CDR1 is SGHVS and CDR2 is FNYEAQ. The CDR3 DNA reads TGTGCCAGCAGCCTAGGGCGGGGGACCGGGAACTATGGCTACACCTTC. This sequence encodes CASSLGRGTGNYGYTF.

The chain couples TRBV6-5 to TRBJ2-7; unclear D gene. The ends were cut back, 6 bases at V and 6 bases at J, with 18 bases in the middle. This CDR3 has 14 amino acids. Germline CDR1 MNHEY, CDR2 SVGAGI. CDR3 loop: CASSNTWAQTEQYF. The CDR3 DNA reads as TGTGCCAGCAGCAACACCTGGGCGCAGACCGAGCAGTACTTC.